The 5 T cell receptor beta chains below all came from one sample that was sequenced in a study of shared clonotypes between healthy human individuals. Using immunoSEQ multiplex PCR, the repertoire was profiled, and TCRdb retains in-frame clones only, with some absent. The sample lists some 1.4 million clones, 96% occurring once. The sequencing input was naive CD4+ T cells sorted from blood. As to subset: CD45RA+ positively selected. The receptors derive from a man between 25 and 39 years old in good health.

The V call is TRBV5-1, the J call TRBJ1-5, with TRBD1 identical over 12 bases. V lost 4 bases, J lost 6 bases, and 8 bases stayed unmatched. CDR1 and CDR2 (germline): SGHRS, YFSETQ. The CDR3 is made up of 16 amino acids. CDR3 amino acids: CASSQGDRGLGQPQHF. CDR3 coding DNA: TGCGCCAGCAGCCAAGGGGACAGGGGGCTGGGTCAGCCCCAGCATTTT.

The rearrangement uses TRBV30 and TRBJ2-1; D might be TRBD2 (6 bases). Germline-derived CDR1 and CDR2 are GTSNPN and SVGIG (reference sequence). The CDR3 is 13 amino acids. Trimming took off 1 base at V and 9 bases at J, with 13 bases between the two ends. CDR3 bases: TGTGCCTGGAGTGAGTGGGAGGAGGGTGAGCAGTTCTTC. Translated, it gives CAWSEWEEGEQFF.

In the case of this clone: A read error may account for a junction end that differs from germline. J is TRBJ2-5 and V is TRBV5-1; 7 bases line up with TRBD1. CDR3 length: 16 residues. Germline V gives CDR1 SGHRS, CDR2 YFSETQ. This CDR3 reads CASSLAIGTAKVGVNF. The CDR3 coding sequence is TGCGCCAGCAGCTTGGCTATCGGGACAGCGAAGGTCGGGGTGAACTTC.

The chain recombines TRBV30 with TRBJ1-3; the D is unclear. The CDR3 has 13 residues. Trimming stripped 3 bases from V and 2 bases from J, with 8 bases between. Germline CDR1 GTSNPN, CDR2 SVGIG (reference sequence). As DNA, the CDR3 is TGTGCCTGGAGAGGGTTGGCTGGAAACACCATATATTTT. Its protein product is CAWRGLAGNTIYF.

This clone was recorded once. The CDR3 DNA sequence: TGCAGTGCTACCAGACACAATGAGCAGTTCTTC. This encodes CSATRHNEQFF. V and J are TRBV20-1 and TRBJ2-1; no clear D gene. Trimming stripped 4 bases from V and 5 bases from J, with 6 bases between. The CDR3 is made up of 11 amino acids. Germline assignment: CDR1 DFQATT and CDR2 SNEGSKA (reference sequence).